One sample yielded the 7 T cell receptor beta chains listed below, sequenced in a study of blood T cell repertoires in COVID-19. This table comes from immunoSEQ multiplex PCR, and its TCRdb copy is limited to in-frame clones, with some not included. The data show around 330,000 clones, with about 91% seen just once and under 2% held by the top ten. Specimen: peripheral blood. The source of these receptors is a woman in her twenties or thirties with COVID-19, enrolled during active disease.

This CDR3 is CASSDSIASTTNEKLFF. CDR3 DNA: TGTGCCAGCAGTGACTCGATAGCCTCGACAACTAATGAAAAACTGTTTTTT. The V gene is TRBV6-4, the J gene TRBJ1-4; D is unclear. Trimming removed 0 bases at V and 0 bases at J, with 11 bases between. Germline assignment: CDR1 MRHNA and CDR2 SNTAGT. This CDR3 comprises 17 residues.

The chain uses TRBV12-3 or TRBV12-4 and TRBJ2-2, with 7 bases that match TRBD1. V lost 7 bases and J lost 6; bases outside the gene matches: 2. This CDR3 region has 12 residues. In DNA form, the CDR3 reads TGTGCCAGCATAGGGGGCGCCGGGGAGCTGTTTTTT. Amino acid sequence: CASIGGAGELFF.

The chain employs TRBV29-1 and TRBJ1-2; 8 positions agree with TRBD1. There are 13 residues in the CDR3. Germline V gene lookup returns CDR1 SQVTM and CDR2 ANQGSEA. V was clipped by 4 bases and J by 4 bases; unmatched bases: 5. CDR3 nucleotide sequence: TGCAGCGTTGTTCGGCAGGGGGCCTATGGCTACACCTTC. Translated: CSVVRQGAYGYTF.

The chain carries TRBV7-5 and TRBJ2-4; the D segment call TRBD1 is taken from the table without a DNA check. TRBV7-5 is recorded as a pseudogene. This CDR3 comprises 15 residues. CDR3 nucleotides: TGTGTCAGAAGCTCCAGGGCCGCGGAGACAAACATTCAGTACTTC. Translation gives CVRSSRAAETNIQYF.

This clone was seen a handful of times. The chain is built from TRBV25-1 and TRBJ2-3; a possible D gene is TRBD1 (6 bases). Per germline, CDR1 MGHDK and CDR2 SYGVNS. Trimming left V 3 bases short and J 3 bases short, with 13 bases between. CDR3 size: 15 residues. CDR3 DNA sequence: TGTGCCAGCAGTGACCACAGGGTGGGGACAGATACGCAGTATTTT. Translation: CASSDHRVGTDTQYF.

The rearrangement joins TRBV6-4 to TRBJ1-5; no definite D call. Germline CDR1 is MRHNA and CDR2 is SNTAGT. CDR3 length: 14 residues. Trimming took off 7 bases at V and 3 bases at J, with 13 bases between the two ends. In nucleotides, the CDR3 is TGTGCCAGCACGTGCCTATTAGACAATCAGCCCCAGCATTTT. Translating gives CASTCLLDNQPQHF.

This clone showed up just a few times. This chain links TRBV12-3 or TRBV12-4 with TRBJ1-3, with D unresolved. This CDR3 contains 12 residues. V was cut by 5 bases and J by 4 bases, with 6 bases left in between. This chain's CDR3 is CASSPVGNTIYF. CDR3 DNA sequence: TGTGCCAGCAGTCCCGTGGGAAACACCATATATTTT.